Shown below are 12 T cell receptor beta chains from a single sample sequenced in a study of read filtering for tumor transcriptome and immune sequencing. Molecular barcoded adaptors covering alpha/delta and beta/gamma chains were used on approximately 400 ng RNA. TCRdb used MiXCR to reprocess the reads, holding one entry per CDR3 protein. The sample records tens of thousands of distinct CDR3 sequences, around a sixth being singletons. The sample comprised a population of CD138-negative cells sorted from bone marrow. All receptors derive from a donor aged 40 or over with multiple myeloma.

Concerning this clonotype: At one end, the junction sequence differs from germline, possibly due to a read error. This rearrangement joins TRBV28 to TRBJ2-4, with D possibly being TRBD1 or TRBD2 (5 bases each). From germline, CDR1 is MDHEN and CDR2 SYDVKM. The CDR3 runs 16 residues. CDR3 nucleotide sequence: TGTGCCAGCAGTTCCCGATGGCTCCGGGGCCTAAACATCCAGTACTTC. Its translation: CASSSRWLRGLNIQYF.

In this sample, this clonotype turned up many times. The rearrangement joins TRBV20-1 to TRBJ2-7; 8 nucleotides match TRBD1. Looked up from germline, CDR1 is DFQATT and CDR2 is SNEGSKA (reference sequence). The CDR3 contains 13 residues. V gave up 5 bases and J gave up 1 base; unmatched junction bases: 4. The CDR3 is CSARTGISYEQYF. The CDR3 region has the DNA TGCAGTGCTCGGACAGGGATTTCCTACGAGCAGTACTTC.

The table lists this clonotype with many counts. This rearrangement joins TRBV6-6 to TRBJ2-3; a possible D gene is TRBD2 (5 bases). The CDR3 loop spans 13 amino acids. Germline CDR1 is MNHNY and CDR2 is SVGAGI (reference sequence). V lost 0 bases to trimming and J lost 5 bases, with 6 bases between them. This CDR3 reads CASSYSTRDTQYF. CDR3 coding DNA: TGTGCCAGCAGTTACTCAACTAGAGATACGCAGTATTTT.

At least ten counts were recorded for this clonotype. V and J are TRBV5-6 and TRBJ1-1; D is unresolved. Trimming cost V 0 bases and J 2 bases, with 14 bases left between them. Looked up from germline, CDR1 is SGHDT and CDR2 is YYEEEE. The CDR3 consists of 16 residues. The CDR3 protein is CASSLGPRLANTEAFF. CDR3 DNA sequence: TGTGCCAGCAGCTTGGGGCCGAGACTGGCAAACACTGAAGCTTTCTTT.

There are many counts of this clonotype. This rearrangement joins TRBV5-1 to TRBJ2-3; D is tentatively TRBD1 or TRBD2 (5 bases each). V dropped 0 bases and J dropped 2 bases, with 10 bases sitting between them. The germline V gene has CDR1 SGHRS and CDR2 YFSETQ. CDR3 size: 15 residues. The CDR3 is CASSLALGHTDTQYF. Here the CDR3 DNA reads TGCGCCAGCAGCTTGGCACTAGGACACACAGATACGCAGTATTTT.

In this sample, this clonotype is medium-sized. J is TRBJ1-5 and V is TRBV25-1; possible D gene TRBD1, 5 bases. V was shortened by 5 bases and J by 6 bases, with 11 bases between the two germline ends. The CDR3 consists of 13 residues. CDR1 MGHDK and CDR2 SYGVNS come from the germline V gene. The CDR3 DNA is TGTGCCAGCAGTAGGGGAGGGTTTCAGCCCCAGCATTTT. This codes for CASSRGGFQPQHF.

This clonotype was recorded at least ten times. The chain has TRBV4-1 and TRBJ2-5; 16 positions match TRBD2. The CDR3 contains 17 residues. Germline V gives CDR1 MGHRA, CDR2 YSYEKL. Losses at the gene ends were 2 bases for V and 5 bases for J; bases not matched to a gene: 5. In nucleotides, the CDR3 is TGCGCCAGCAGCCAACCGGGACTAGCGGGAGGGCCGGAGACCCAGTACTTC. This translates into CASSQPGLAGGPETQYF.

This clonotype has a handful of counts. CDR3 DNA sequence: TGCAGTGCTAGTCCGCCCCTCAATGAGCAGTTCTTC. As protein: CSASPPLNEQFF. The chain carries TRBV20-1 and TRBJ2-1; the D is unclear. CDR1 and CDR2 from the germline V gene are DFQATT and SNEGSKA (reference sequence). V was pared by 3 bases and J by 6 bases, with 9 bases between. CDR3 length: 12 residues.

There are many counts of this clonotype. CDR3 loop: CASSFQVKSEQYF. The CDR3 nucleotides read TGTGCCAGTAGTTTCCAGGTGAAGTCCGAGCAGTACTTC. The chain combines TRBV19 with TRBJ2-7; D ambiguous. This CDR3 contains 13 residues. Per germline, CDR1 LNHDA and CDR2 SQIVND (reference sequence). Between the trimmed V and J ends, which lost 5 bases and 6 bases, there was a span of 14 bases.

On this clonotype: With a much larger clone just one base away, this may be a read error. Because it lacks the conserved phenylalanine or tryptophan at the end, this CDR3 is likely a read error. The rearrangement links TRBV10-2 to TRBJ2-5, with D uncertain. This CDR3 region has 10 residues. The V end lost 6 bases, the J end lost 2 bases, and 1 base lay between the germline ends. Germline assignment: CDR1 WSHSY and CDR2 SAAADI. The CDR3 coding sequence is TGCGCCAGCAGACAAGAGACCCAGTACCTC. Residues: CASRQETQYL.

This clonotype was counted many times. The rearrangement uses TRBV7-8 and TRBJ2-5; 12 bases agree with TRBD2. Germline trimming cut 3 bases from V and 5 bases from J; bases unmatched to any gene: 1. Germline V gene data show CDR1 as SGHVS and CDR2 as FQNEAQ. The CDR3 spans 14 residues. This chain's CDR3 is CASSLGTSGETQYF. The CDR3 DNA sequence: TGTGCCAGCAGCTTGGGGACTAGCGGGGAGACCCAGTACTTC.

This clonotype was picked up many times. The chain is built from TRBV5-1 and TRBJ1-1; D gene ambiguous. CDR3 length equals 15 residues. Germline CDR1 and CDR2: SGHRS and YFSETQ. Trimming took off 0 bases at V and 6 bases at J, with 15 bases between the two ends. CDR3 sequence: CASSLGAGVRAEAFF. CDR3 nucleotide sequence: TGCGCCAGCAGCTTGGGGGCCGGGGTTAGAGCTGAAGCTTTCTTT.